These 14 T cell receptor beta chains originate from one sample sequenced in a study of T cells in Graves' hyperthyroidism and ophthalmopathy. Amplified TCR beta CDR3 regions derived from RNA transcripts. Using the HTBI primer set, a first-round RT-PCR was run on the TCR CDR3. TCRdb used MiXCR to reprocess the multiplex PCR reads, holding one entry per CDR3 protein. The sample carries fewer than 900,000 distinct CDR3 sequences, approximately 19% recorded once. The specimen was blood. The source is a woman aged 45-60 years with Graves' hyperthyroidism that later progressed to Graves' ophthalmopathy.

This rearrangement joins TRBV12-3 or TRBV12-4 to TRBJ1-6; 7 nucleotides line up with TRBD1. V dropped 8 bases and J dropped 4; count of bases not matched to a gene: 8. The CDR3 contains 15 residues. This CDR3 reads CASWTGTTYNSPLHF. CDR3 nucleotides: TGTGCCAGCTGGACAGGAACCACGTATAATTCACCCCTCCACTTT.

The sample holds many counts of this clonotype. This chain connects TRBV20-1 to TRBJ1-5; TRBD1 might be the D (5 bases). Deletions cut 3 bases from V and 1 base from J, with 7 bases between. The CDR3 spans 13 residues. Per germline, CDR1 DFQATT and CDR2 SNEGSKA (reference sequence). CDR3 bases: TGCAGTGCTAGGACAGAAAGCAATCAGCCCCAGCATTTT. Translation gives CSARTESNQPQHF.

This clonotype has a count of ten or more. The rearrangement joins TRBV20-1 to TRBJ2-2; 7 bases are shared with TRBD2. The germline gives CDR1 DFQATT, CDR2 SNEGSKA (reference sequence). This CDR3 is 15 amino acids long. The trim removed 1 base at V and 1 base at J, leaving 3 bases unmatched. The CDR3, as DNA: TGCAGTGCTAGAGGATCTAGCGGGAACACCGGGGAGCTGTTTTTT. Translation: CSARGSSGNTGELFF.

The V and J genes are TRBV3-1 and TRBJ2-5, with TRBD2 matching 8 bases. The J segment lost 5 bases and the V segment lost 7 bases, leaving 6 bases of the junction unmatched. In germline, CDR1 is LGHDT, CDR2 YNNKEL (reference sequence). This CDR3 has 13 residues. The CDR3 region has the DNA TGTGCCAGCAAGGTGACGGGGGGGGAGACCCAGTACTTC. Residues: CASKVTGGETQYF.

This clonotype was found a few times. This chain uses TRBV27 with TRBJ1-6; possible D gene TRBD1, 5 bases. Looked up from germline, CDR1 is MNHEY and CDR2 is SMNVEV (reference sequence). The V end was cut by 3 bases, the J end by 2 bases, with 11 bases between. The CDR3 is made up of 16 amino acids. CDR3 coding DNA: TGTGCCAGCAGTTTTCAGGGTAGTACCTATAATTCACCCCTCCACTTT. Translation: CASSFQGSTYNSPLHF.

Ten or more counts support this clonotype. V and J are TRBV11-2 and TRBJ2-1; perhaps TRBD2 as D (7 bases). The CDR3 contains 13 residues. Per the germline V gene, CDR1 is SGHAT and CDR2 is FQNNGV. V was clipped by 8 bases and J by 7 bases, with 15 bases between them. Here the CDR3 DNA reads TGTGCCAGCCTAGGACTAGGGGGGAATGAGCAGTTCTTC. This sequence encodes CASLGLGGNEQFF.

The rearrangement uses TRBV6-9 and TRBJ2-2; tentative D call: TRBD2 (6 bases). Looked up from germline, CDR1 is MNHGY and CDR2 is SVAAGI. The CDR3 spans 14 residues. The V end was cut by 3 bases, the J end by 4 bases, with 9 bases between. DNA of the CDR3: TGTGCCAGCAGTTACCTAGCGAGCACCGGGGAGCTGTTTTTT. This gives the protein CASSYLASTGELFF.

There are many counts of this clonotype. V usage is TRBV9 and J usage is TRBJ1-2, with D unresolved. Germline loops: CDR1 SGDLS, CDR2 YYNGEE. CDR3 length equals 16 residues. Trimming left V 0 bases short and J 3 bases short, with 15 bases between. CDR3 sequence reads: CASSVAPPPYDYGYTF. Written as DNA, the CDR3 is TGTGCCAGCAGCGTAGCCCCTCCTCCGTATGACTATGGCTACACCTTC.

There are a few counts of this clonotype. The CDR3 sequence is CASSQEIQVNQPQHF. The CDR3 bases are TGCGCCAGCAGCCAAGAAATTCAGGTTAATCAGCCCCAGCATTTT. This chain connects TRBV4-1 to TRBJ1-5; D unclear. The germline V gene encodes CDR1 MGHRA and CDR2 YSYEKL. V lost 0 bases and J 4 bases, leaving 10 bases between the germline ends. This CDR3 has 15 amino acids.

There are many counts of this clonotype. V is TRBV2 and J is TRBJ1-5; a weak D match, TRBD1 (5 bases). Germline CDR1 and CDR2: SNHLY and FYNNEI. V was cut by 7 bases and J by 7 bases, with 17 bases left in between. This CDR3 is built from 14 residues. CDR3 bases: TGTGCCAGCACCACGGGAGGACACAGACAGCCCCAGCATTTT. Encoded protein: CASTTGGHRQPQHF.

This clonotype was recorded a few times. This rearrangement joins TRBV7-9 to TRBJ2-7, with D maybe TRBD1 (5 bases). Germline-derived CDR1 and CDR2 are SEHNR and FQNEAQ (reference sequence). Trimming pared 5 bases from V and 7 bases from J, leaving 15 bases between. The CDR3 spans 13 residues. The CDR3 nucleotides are TGTGCCAGCAGCCCACCGGCAGGGTCGGAGCAGTACTTC. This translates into CASSPPAGSEQYF.

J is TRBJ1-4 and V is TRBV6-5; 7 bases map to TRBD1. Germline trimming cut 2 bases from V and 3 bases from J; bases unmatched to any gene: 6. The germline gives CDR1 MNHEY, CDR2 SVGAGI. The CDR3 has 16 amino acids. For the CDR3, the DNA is TGTGCCAGCAGTTACCTAGCAGGGGGACCTAATGAAAAACTGTTTTTT. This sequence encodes CASSYLAGGPNEKLFF.

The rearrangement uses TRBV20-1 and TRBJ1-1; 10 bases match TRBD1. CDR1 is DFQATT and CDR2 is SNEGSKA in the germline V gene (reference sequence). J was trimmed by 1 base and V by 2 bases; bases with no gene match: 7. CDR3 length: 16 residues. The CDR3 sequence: CSARLDRGSWNTEAFF. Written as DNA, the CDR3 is TGCAGTGCTAGATTGGACAGGGGGTCCTGGAACACTGAAGCTTTCTTT.

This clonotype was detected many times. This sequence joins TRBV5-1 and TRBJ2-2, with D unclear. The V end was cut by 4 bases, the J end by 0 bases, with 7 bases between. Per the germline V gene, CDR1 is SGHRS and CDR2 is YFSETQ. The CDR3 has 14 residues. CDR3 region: CASSRGPNTGELFF. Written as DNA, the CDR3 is TGCGCCAGCAGCCGTGGCCCGAACACCGGGGAGCTGTTTTTT. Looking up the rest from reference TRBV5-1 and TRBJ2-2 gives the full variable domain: KAGVTQTPRYLIKTRGQQVTLSCSPISGHRSVSWYQQTPGQGLQFLFEYFSETQRNKGNFPGRFSGRQFSNSRSEMNVSTLELGDSALYLCASSRGPNTGELFFGEGSRLTVL.